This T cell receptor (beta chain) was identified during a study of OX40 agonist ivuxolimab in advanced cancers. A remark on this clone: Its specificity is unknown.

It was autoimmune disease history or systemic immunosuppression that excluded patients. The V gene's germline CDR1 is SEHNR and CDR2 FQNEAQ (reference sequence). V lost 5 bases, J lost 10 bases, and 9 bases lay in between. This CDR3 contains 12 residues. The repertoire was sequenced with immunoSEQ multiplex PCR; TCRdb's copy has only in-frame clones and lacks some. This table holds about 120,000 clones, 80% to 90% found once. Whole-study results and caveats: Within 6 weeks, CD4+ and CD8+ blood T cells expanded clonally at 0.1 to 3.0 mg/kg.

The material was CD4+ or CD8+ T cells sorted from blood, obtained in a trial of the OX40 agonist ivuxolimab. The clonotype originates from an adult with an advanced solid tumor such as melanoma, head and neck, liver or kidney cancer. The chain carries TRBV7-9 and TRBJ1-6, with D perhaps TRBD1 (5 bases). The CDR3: CASSEGVSPLHF. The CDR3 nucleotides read TGTGCCAGCAGCGAAGGGGTCTCACCCCTCCACTTT.